This is a list of T cell receptor beta chains from one sample in a study of cytomegalovirus exposure and HLA in healthy donors. TCRdb keeps only in-frame clones here, not all; method: immunoSEQ multiplex PCR. Here the sample spans approximately 72,000 clones, 94% being singletons. Sequencing input: PBMCs. These receptors were collected from a woman aged 18-29 years in good health and CMV-seronegative. The CDR3 runs from the conserved cysteine through the conserved F or W. D genes are given only for firm matches. The listing skips clone size in some rows; elsewhere it reads once, few, many or a size class.

DNA	CDR3	D	length	size	V	J
TGTGCCAGCACCATGGGACTGGCCCAAGAGACCCAGTACTTC	CASTMGLAQETQYF	NA	14	NA	TRBV2	TRBJ2-5
TGCAGCGTTGGGGAGAACTCGTATCAGCCCCAGCATTTT	CSVGENSYQPQHF	NA	13	NA	TRBV29-1	TRBJ1-5
TGTGCCAGCAGCTACCGCCAGGGACAGGGGGCCGGTCAGCCCCAGCATTTT	CASSYRQGQGAGQPQHF	TRBD1	17	NA	TRBV28	TRBJ1-5
TGTGCCATCGGAGGGACAGGTAGACAAGAGACCCAGTACTTC	CAIGGTGRQETQYF	TRBD1	14	NA	TRBV10-3	TRBJ2-5
TGCAGCGTCCTCAGGGGCGACTCTGGAAACACCATATATTTT	CSVLRGDSGNTIYF	NA	14	few	TRBV29-1	TRBJ1-3
TGTGCCTGGAGTGTCGGACAGGGGAGCGATACGCAGTATTTT	CAWSVGQGSDTQYF	TRBD1	14	NA	TRBV30	TRBJ2-3
TGTGCCAGCAGCTTGGCCCCGGGACAGGGGGCAGATACGCAGTATTTT	CASSLAPGQGADTQYF	TRBD1	16	NA	TRBV5-4	TRBJ2-3
TGTGCCAGCAGTCGTACCTCGTGGCGGGGGGGCTTTGAGCAGTTCTTC	CASSRTSWRGGFEQFF	TRBD2	16	NA	TRBV7-3	TRBJ2-1
TGTGCCAGCAGCCCCGGGGGGCCAGGCGGGGAGCTGTTTTTT	CASSPGGPGGELFF	NA	14	NA	TRBV7-2	TRBJ2-2
TGTGCCAGCAGCCAACCACCCCTTAGCGGGATCACCGGTAGGGGGGAGCTGTTTTTT	CASSQPPLSGITGRGELFF	TRBD2	19	NA	TRBV7-9	TRBJ2-2
TGCGCCAGCAGCCAAGTCCCGGACAGGGACTATGGCTACACCTTC	CASSQVPDRDYGYTF	TRBD1	15	NA	TRBV4-3	TRBJ1-2
TGTGCCAGCAGCCGAGACAGCTCTGGAAACACCATATATTTT	CASSRDSSGNTIYF	NA	14	NA	TRBV7-2	TRBJ1-3
TGTGCCAGTAGTAAGGGCGGGACAGGGCGTACCGGACTCTATGGCTACACCTTC	CASSKGGTGRTGLYGYTF	TRBD1	18	NA	TRBV19	TRBJ1-2
TGTGCCAGCAGGGGCAGGGAGGTTCCTCAGCCCCAGCATTTT	CASRGREVPQPQHF	NA	14	NA	TRBV6-1	TRBJ1-5
TGCAGCGTCCTGGACAGGGCCCTGGGCGAGCAGTACTTC	CSVLDRALGEQYF	TRBD1	13	NA	TRBV29-1	TRBJ2-7
TGTGCCAGCAGTTTCAGGGTCCCCTATAATTCACCCCTCCACTTT	CASSFRVPYNSPLHF	NA	15	once	TRBV28	TRBJ1-6
TGTGCCAGCAGTTTTCAGGGCTCTGAAGCTTTCTTT	CASSFQGSEAFF	NA	12	NA	TRBV27	TRBJ1-1
TGTGCCAGCAGCCAAGAGGGAGCGGGGGGCTCCTACGAGCAGTACTTC	CASSQEGAGGSYEQYF	TRBD2	16	few	TRBV4-2	TRBJ2-7
TGTGCCAGCAGTTTAGGACAGGGTCCCTACGAGCAGTACTTC	CASSLGQGPYEQYF	TRBD1	14	NA	TRBV27	TRBJ2-7
TGTGCCGGCCGGACTAGCGACACAGATACGCAGTATTTT	CAGRTSDTDTQYF	TRBD2	13	once	TRBV6-6	TRBJ2-3
TGTGCCAGCAGTTACTCGGACACCTACGAGCAGTACTTC	CASSYSDTYEQYF	NA	13	NA	TRBV6-6	TRBJ2-7
TGTGCCAGCAGTCGGGACAGGGTTCAGCCCCAGCATTTT	CASSRDRVQPQHF	TRBD1	13	NA	TRBV6-5	TRBJ1-5
TGTGCCAGTAGTGCCCGTCGGGGGTACGAGCAGTACTTC	CASSARRGYEQYF	NA	13	NA	TRBV19	TRBJ2-7
TGTGCCAGCAGTAGCCCGGGAAATCAAGAGACCCAGTACTTC	CASSSPGNQETQYF	NA	14	NA	TRBV28	TRBJ2-5
TGTGCCTGGTATGACAGGTTCCTACGGAGCGAGCAGTACTTC	CAWYDRFLRSEQYF	NA	14	NA	TRBV30	TRBJ2-7
TGTGCCACCAGCAGAGCCCGGGGTTCTGTAAATTCACCCCTCCACTTT	CATSRARGSVNSPLHF	NA	16	NA	TRBV15	TRBJ1-6
TGTGCCAGCAGCGCCTTAAGCGGCTACAATGAGCAGTTCTTC	CASSALSGYNEQFF	NA	14	once	TRBV9	TRBJ2-1
TGTGCCAGCAGCTTAGATGAGGGGGCGCGGGGCTACACCTTC	CASSLDEGARGYTF	TRBD1	14	NA	TRBV7-9	TRBJ1-2
TGCGCCAGCAGCCAACTCAACAGGGACTATGGCTACACCTTC	CASSQLNRDYGYTF	NA	14	NA	TRBV4-3	TRBJ1-2
TGTGCCATCTCCCTCAGGGTTCAGCCCCAGCATTTT	CAISLRVQPQHF	NA	12	NA	TRBV10-3	TRBJ1-5
TGTGCCAGCAGTACCCCCAGCTATGGCTACACCTTC	CASSTPSYGYTF	NA	12	NA	TRBV6-5	TRBJ1-2
TGTGCCAGCTCACCCTCCCAAGCGGGGGCCCAAGAGACCCAGTACTTC	CASSPSQAGAQETQYF	TRBD2	16	NA	TRBV18	TRBJ2-5
TGCGCCAGCAGCCCCTTAGGGTGGGGCAACAATGAGCAGTTCTTC	CASSPLGWGNNEQFF	NA	15	NA	TRBV5-1	TRBJ2-1
TGTGCCAGCAGGGGGTTGGCCACAGGTGTAAGCTATGGCTACACCTTC	CASRGLATGVSYGYTF	NA	16	NA	TRBV2	TRBJ1-2
TGTGCCAGCAGCCCTGGACAGGGGGCTCTTGCTAATGAAAAACTGTTTTTT	CASSPGQGALANEKLFF	TRBD1	17	NA	TRBV7-2	TRBJ1-4
TGTGCCAGCTCACTAATCGCTGGGACAGGGGAGTCTGGGGCCAACGTCCTGACTTTC	CASSLIAGTGESGANVLTF	TRBD1	19	once	TRBV18	TRBJ2-6
TGTGCCAGCAGCGTAGGGACAGGCTACGAGCAGTACTTC	CASSVGTGYEQYF	TRBD1	13	NA	TRBV13	TRBJ2-7
TGTGCCACCAGCTTGGATGGCGGGGTTGGCACCGGGGAGCTGTTTTTT	CATSLDGGVGTGELFF	NA	16	NA	TRBV15	TRBJ2-2
TGTGCCAGCAGTTTGGACAAGAACACTGAAGCTTTCTTT	CASSLDKNTEAFF	NA	13	NA	TRBV2	TRBJ1-1
TGTGCCAGCAGCCCCGGAGTTGGCTACACCTTC	CASSPGVGYTF	NA	11	NA	TRBV7-2	TRBJ1-2
TGCGCCAGCAGCTTTTTAAACAATGAGCAGTTCTTC	CASSFLNNEQFF	NA	12	NA	TRBV5-1	TRBJ2-1
TGTGCCAGCACATTGGGGCCAAACAATGAGCAGTTCTTC	CASTLGPNNEQFF	NA	13	NA	TRBV11-3	TRBJ2-1
TGTGCCAGCAGCCAGCAGGGGATAAGCAATCAGCCCCAGCATTTT	CASSQQGISNQPQHF	NA	15	once	TRBV7-9	TRBJ1-5
TGTGCCAGCAGCTCCCTACAGGGGTCTGAAGCTTTCTTT	CASSSLQGSEAFF	TRBD1	13	NA	TRBV7-8	TRBJ1-1
TGTGCCAGCAGCCCGACAGGGGCCGCCTACGAGCAGTACTTC	CASSPTGAAYEQYF	TRBD1	14	NA	TRBV9	TRBJ2-7
TGTGCCAGCTCACCACTTCCGCCCGGCACCGGGGAGCTGTTTTTT	CASSPLPPGTGELFF	NA	15	NA	TRBV18	TRBJ2-2
TGTGCCAGCTCCCTAAACCGGGCAGGGGTCTCCTACGAGCAGTACTTC	CASSLNRAGVSYEQYF	NA	16	NA	TRBV18	TRBJ2-7
TGTGCCAGCAGTTACTCGGCAGGGGGCACGACCGAGCAGTACTTC	CASSYSAGGTTEQYF	TRBD1	15	NA	TRBV6-5	TRBJ2-7
TGTGCCAGCAGCGTAAACTCGGTCGCCTACGAGCAGTACTTC	CASSVNSVAYEQYF	NA	14	NA	TRBV9	TRBJ2-7
TGTGCCAGCAGCCAAGACCGAGGCCGGGACAGGCCCTACGAGCAGTACTTC	CASSQDRGRDRPYEQYF	TRBD1	17	NA	TRBV14	TRBJ2-7
TGTGCCAGCAGCTTAAGTAGTTTTGGGACTAGCGGGGGGGCCAAAAATGAGCAGTTCTTC	CASSLSSFGTSGGAKNEQFF	TRBD2	20	NA	TRBV7-3	TRBJ2-1
TGTGCCAGCAGCCAGGGGAGCTCCTATAATTCACCCCTCCACTTT	CASSQGSSYNSPLHF	NA	15	once	TRBV5-4	TRBJ1-6
TGCGCCAGCAGCTTGGCGGGGGGCCCCACAGATACGCAGTATTTT	CASSLAGGPTDTQYF	NA	15	NA	TRBV5-1	TRBJ2-3